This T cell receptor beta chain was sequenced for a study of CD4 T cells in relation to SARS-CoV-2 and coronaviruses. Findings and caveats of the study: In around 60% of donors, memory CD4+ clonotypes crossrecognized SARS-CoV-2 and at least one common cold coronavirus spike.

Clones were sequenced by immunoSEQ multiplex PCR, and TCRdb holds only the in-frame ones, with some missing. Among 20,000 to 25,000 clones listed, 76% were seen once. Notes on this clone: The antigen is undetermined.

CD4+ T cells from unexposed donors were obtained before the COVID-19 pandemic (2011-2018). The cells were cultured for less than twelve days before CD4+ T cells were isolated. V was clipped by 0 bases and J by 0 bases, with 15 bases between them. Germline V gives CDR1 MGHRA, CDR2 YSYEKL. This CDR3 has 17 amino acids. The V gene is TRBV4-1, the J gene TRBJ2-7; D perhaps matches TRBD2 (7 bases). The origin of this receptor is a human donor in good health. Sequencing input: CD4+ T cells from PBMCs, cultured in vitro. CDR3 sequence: CASSQEAGTLYSYEQYF. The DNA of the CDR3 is TGCGCCAGCAGCCAAGAAGCGGGGACATTATACTCCTACGAGCAGTACTTC.